This T cell receptor (beta chain) appears in the sequencing data of a study of cytomegalovirus exposure and HLA in healthy donors. Vbeta (60) and Jbeta (13) primers were used in the PCR. Generated by immunoSEQ multiplex PCR, the TCRdb table keeps only in-frame clones and is missing some. The data contain 270,000 or so clones, over 90% of them singletons. Overall study results and limits: Researchers catalogued about 150 TCR beta chains as cytomegalovirus-associated.

Germline V gene sequence: CDR1 SGHAT, CDR2 FQNNGV. V shed 7 bases and J shed 0 bases, with 20 bases lying between them. CDR3 length: 17 amino acids. Points on this clone: Antigen unknown.

V gene TRBV11-2 combines with J gene TRBJ2-3; D is ambiguous. Sequencing was done on a sample of PBMCs. The sequence was obtained from a girl aged 2-10 years in good health and CMV-seronegative. The CDR3 here is CASTYHPREKSTDTQYF. Written as DNA, the CDR3 is TGTGCCAGCACCTATCACCCCCGCGAAAAGAGCACAGATACGCAGTATTTT. Based on the CDR3 plus reference TRBV11-2 and TRBJ2-3, the full variable domain is EAGVAQSPRYKIIEKRQSVAFWCNPISGHATLYWYQQILGQGPKLLIQFQNNGVVDDSQLPKDRFSAERLKGVDSTLKIQPAKLEDSAVYLCASTYHPREKSTDTQYFGPGTRLTVL.